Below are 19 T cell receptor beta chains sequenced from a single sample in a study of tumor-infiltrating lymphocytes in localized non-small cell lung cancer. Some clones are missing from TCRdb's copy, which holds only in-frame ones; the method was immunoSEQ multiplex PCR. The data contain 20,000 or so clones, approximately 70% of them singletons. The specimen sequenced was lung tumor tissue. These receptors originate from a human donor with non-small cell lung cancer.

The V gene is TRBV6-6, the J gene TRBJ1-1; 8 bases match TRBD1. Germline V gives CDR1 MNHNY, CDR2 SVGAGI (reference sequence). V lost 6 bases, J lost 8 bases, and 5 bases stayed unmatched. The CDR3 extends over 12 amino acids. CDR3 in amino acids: CASRGQGSEAFF. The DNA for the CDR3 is TGTGCCAGCAGAGGACAGGGAAGCGAAGCTTTCTTT.

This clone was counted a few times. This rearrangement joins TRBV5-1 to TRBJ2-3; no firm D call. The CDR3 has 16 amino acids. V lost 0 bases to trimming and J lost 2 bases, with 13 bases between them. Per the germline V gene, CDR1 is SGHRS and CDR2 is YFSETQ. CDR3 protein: CASSLDGIDNTDTQYF. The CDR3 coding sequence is TGCGCCAGCAGCTTGGACGGAATCGATAACACAGATACGCAGTATTTT. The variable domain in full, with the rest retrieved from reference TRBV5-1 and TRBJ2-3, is KAGVTQTPRYLIKTRGQQVTLSCSPISGHRSVSWYQQTPGQGLQFLFEYFSETQRNKGNFPGRFSGRQFSNSRSEMNVSTLELGDSALYLCASSLDGIDNTDTQYFGPGTRLTVL.

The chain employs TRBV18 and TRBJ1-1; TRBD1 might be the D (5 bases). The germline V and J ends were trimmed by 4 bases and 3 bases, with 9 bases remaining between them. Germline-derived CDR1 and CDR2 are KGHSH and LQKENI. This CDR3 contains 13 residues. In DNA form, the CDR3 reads TGTGCCAGCTCACTTTCGGGGGACACTGAAGCTTTCTTT. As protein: CASSLSGDTEAFF. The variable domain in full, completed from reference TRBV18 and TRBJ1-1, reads NAGVMQNPRHLVRRRGQEARLRCSPMKGHSHVYWYRQLPEEGLKFMVYLQKENIIDESGMPKERFSAEFPKEGPSILRIQQVVRGDSAAYFCASSLSGDTEAFFGQGTRLTVV.

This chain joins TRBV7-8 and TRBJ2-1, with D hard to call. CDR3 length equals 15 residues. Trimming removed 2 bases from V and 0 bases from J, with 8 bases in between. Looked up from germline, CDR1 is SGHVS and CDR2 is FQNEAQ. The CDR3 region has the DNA TGTGCCAGCAGCTTACAACGGAACTCCTACAATGAGCAGTTCTTC. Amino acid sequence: CASSLQRNSYNEQFF.

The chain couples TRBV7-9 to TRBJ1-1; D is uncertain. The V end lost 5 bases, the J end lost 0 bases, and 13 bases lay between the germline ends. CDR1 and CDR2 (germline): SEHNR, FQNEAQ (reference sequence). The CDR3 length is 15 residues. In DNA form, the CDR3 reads TGTGCCAGCAGCGCATCGGGAGTCATGAACACTGAAGCTTTCTTT. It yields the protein CASSASGVMNTEAFF.

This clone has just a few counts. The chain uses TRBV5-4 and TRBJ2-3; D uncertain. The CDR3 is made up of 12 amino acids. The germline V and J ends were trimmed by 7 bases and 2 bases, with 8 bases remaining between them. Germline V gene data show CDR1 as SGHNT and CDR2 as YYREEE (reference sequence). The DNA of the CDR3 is TGTGCCAGCCGCGAGTCCACAGATACGCAGTATTTT. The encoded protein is CASRESTDTQYF.

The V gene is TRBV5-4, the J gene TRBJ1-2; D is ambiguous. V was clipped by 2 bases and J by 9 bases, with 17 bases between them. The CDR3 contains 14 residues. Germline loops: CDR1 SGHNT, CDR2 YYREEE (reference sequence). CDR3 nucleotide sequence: TGTGCCAGCAGCTTTGGACTTCAGGAAGGGCGCTACACCTTC. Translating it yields CASSFGLQEGRYTF.

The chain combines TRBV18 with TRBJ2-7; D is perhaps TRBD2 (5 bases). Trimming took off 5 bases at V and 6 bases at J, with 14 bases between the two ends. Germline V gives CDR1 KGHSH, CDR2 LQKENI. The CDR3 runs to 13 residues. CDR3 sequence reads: CASSSSGGLEQYF. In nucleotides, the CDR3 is TGTGCCAGCTCATCGTCGGGTGGACTCGAGCAGTACTTC.

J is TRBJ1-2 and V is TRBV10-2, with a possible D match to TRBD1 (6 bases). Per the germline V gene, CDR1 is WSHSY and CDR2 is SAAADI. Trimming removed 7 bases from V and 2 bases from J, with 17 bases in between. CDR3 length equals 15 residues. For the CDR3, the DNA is TGCGCCAGCAACCCAGGGGTCGGACGGAACTATGGCTACACCTTC. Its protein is CASNPGVGRNYGYTF.

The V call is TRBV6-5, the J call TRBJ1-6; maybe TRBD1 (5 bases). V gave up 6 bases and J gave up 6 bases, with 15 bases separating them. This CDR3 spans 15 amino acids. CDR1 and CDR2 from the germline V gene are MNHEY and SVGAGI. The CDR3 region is CASRGERGINSPLHF. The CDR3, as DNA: TGTGCCAGCAGGGGGGAACGGGGAATTAATTCACCCCTCCACTTT.

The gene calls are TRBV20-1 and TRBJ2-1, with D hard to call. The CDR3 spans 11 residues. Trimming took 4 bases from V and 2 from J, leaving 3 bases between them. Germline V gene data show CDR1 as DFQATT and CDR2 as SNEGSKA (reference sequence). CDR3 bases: TGCAGTGCTAAGGCCTACAATGAGCAGTTCTTC. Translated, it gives CSAKAYNEQFF.

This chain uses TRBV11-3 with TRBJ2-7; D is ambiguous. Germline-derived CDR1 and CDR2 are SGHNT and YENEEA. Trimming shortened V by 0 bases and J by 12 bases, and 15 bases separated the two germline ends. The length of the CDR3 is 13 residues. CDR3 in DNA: TGTGCCAGCAGCTTAGAAATTACGCAGGCCTCGTACTTC. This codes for CASSLEITQASYF. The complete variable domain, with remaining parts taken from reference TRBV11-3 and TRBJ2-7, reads EAGVVQSPRYKIIEKKQPVAFWCNPISGHNTLYWYLQNLGQGPELLIRYENEEAVDDSQLPKDRFSAERLKGVDSTLKIQPAELGDSAVYLCASSLEITQASYFGPGTRLTVT.

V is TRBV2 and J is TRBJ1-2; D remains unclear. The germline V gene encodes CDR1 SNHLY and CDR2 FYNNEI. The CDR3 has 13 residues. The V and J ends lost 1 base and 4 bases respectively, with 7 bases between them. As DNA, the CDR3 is TGTGCCAGCAGTGAAGTGGAGCGCTATGGCTACACCTTC. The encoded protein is CASSEVERYGYTF.

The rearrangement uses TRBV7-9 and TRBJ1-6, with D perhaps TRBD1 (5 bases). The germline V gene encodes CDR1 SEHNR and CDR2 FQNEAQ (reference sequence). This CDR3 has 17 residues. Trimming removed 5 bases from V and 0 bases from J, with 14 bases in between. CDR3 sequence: CASSAGTSYSYNSPLHF. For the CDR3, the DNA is TGTGCCAGCAGCGCCGGGACCAGCTACTCCTATAATTCACCCCTCCACTTT.

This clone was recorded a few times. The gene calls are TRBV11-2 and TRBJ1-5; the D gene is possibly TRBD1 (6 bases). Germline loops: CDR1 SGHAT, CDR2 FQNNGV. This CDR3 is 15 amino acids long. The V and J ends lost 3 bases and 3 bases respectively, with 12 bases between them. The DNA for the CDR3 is TGTGCCAGCAGCTTTGGTGGACAGAACAATCAGCCCCAGCATTTT. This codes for CASSFGGQNNQPQHF.

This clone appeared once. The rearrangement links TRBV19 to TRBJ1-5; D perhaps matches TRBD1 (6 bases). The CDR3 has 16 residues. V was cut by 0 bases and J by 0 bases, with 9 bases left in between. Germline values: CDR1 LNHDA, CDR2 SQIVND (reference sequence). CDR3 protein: CASSIEGTHSNQPQHF. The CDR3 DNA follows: TGTGCCAGTAGTATAGAGGGGACACATAGCAATCAGCCCCAGCATTTT.

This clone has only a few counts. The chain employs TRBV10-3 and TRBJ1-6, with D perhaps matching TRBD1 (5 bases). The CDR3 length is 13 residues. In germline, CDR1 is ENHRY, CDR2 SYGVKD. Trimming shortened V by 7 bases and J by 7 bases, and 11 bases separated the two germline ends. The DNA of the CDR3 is TGTGCCATCAACGACAGAGGGAATTCACCCCTCCACTTT. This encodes CAINDRGNSPLHF.

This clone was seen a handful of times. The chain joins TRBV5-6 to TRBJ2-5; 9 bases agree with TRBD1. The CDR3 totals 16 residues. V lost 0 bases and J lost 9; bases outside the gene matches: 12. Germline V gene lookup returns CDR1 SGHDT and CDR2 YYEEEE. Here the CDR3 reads CASSLVGQGSRSAQYF. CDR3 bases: TGTGCCAGCAGCTTGGTCGGACAGGGGTCCAGGTCGGCCCAGTACTTC.

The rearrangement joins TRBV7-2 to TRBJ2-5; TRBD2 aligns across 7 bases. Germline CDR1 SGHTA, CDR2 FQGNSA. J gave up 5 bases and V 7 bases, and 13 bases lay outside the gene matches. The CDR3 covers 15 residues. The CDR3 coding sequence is TGTGCCAGCATCCCCGGGGGGACTGGTGTGGAGACCCAGTACTTC. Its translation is CASIPGGTGVETQYF.